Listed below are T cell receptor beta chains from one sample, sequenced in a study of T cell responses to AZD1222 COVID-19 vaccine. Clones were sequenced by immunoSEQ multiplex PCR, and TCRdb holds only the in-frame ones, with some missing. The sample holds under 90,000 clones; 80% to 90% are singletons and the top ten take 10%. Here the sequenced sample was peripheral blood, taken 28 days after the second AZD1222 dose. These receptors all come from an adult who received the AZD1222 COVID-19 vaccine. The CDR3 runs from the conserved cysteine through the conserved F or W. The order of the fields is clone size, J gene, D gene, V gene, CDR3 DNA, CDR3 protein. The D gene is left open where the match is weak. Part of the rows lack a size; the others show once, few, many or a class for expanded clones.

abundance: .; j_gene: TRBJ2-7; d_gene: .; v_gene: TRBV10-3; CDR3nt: TGTGCCATCAGTGAGTCCTGGGCTGGGTACGAGCAGTACTTC; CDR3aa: CAISESWAGYEQYF
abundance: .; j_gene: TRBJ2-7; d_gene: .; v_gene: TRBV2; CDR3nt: TGTGCCAGCAGTGAGAGGGGACACCTCTCCTACGAGCAGTACTTC; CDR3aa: CASSERGHLSYEQYF
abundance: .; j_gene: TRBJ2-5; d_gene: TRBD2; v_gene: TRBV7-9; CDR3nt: TGTGCCAGCAGCCCCTCGGCCGGGACTAGCGGTGAGACCCAGTACTTC; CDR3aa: CASSPSAGTSGETQYF
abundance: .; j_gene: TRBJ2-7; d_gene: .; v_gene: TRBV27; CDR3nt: TGTGCCAGCAGTTTTTCCGGGACACCCTGGGACGAGCAGTACTTC; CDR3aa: CASSFSGTPWDEQYF
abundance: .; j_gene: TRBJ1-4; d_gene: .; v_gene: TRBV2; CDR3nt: TGTGCCAGCAGTGAATGGGCTGGGGGTGAAAAACTGTTTTTT; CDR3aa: CASSEWAGGEKLFF
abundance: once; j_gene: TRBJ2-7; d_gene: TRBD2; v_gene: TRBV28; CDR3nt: TGTGCCAGCAGTACCCCGGGACTAGCGGGCGTAGTTCTTTCCTACGAGCAGTACTTC; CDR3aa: CASSTPGLAGVVLSYEQYF
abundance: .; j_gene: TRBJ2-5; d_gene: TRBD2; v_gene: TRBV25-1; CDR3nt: TGTGCCAGCAGTGAATGGGCTAGCGGGGTTGAGACCCAGTACTTC; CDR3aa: CASSEWASGVETQYF
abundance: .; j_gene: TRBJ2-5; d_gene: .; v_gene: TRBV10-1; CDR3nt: TGCGCCAGCAGCCCCATGACTGGGGGGACCCAGTACTTC; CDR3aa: CASSPMTGGTQYF
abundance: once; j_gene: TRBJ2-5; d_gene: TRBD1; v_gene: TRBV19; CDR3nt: TGTGCCAGTAGTCCGGGGACAGGGGGGCGAGAGACCCAGTACTTC; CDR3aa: CASSPGTGGRETQYF
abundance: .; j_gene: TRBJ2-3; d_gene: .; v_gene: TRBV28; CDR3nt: TGTGCCAGCAGTTTCTTTTCAGATACGCAGTATTTT; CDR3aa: CASSFFSDTQYF
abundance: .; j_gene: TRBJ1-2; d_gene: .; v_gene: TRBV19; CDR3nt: TGTGCCAGTAGTATTCTTTTCTCAGCGAGGGAGGGCTACACCTTC; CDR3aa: CASSILFSAREGYTF
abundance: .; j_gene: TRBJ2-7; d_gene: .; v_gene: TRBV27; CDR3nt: TGTGCCAGCATCTACGAGCAGTACTTC; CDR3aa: CASIYEQYF
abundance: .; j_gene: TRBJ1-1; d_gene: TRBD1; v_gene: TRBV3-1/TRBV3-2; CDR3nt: TGTGCCAGCAGCCTTAAGGGGGCGTACACTGAAGCTTTCTTT; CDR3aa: CASSLKGAYTEAFF
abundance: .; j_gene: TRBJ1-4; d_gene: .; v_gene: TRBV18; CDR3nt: TGTGCCAGCTCGCCAGGGTTGGATGAAAAACTGTTTTTT; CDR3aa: CASSPGLDEKLFF
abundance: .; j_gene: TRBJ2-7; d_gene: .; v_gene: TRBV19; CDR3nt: TGTGCCAGTTCGACCGGGCGTGACAGCTCCGAGCAGTACTTC; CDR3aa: CASSTGRDSSEQYF
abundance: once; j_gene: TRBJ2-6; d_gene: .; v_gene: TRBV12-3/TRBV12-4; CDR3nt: TGTGCCAGCAGTTCCACTGGGGCCAACGTCCTGACTTTC; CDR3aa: CASSSTGANVLTF
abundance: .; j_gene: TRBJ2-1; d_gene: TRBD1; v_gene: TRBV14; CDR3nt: TGTGCCAGCAGCCAAGCCCCGGACAGGGAGTACGACAATGAGCAGTTCTTC; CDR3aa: CASSQAPDREYDNEQFF
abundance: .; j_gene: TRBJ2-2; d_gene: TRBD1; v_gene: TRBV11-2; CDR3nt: TGTGCCAGCAATAAGGGACAGGGGAACACCGGGGAGCTGTTTTTT; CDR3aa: CASNKGQGNTGELFF
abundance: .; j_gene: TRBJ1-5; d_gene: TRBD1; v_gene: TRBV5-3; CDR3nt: TGTGCCAGAAGCTCAGGGGGCAGAATCAGCAATCAGCCCCAGCATTTT; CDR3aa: CARSSGGRISNQPQHF
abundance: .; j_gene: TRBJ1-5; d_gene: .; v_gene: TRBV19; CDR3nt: TGTGCCAGTAGTTCGGGACGGAATGAGCCCCAGCATTTT; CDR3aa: CASSSGRNEPQHF